A single T cell receptor (beta chain) is shown here with its context. V dropped 3 bases and J dropped 5 bases, with 16 bases sitting between them. CDR1 and CDR2 (germline): GTSNPN, SVGIG (reference sequence). The CDR3 contains 14 residues. This entry belongs to a study of blood T cell repertoires in COVID-19. Generated by immunoSEQ multiplex PCR, the TCRdb table keeps only in-frame clones and is missing some. This sample has more than 200,000 clones, with about 80% found just once. Specimen: peripheral blood. The chain is built from TRBV30 and TRBJ1-2; D unclear. This TCR derives from a man in his fifties with active or convalescent COVID-19. The CDR3 sequence is CAWRLTDGKYGYTF. In DNA, the CDR3 is TGTGCCTGGAGATTAACGGACGGGAAATATGGCTACACCTTC.